This T cell receptor (beta chain) was recorded in a study of T cell repertoires in aging, cancer and after chemotherapy. A mixed TRB-A/B primer pool amplified rearranged TRB by multiplex touch-down PCR. In TCRdb, the multiplex PCR reads were re-called with MiXCR into one record per CDR3 protein. This table has over 10,000 distinct CDR3 sequences, less than 30% appearing once. By share of the sample, this clonotype is medium-sized. Peripheral blood genomic DNA, not sorted cells or RNA, was the template. This CDR3 comprises 15 residues. The V segment lost 3 bases and the J segment 2 bases; nucleotides outside the gene matches: 4. Germline V CDR1 and CDR2: SGHTA, FQGNSA.

The specimen was blood. The chain is built from TRBV7-2 and TRBJ2-3; 8 bases fit TRBD2. This receptor was obtained from a human donor in good health. The CDR3 DNA sequence: TGTGCCAGCAGCTTCGTAGCGGGATACACAGATACGCAGTATTTT. Amino acids: CASSFVAGYTDTQYF.